This TCR beta chain was found in a study of blood T cell repertoires in COVID-19. Across the whole study: From the United States, Italy and Spain came samples of acute and convalescent COVID-19. T cells, B-cell-depleted T cells, or PBMCs supplied cDNA or gDNA.

The length of the CDR3 is 14 residues. Germline V gives CDR1 SGHDT, CDR2 YYEEEE. V trimming: 4 bases; J trimming: 4 bases; junction bases outside the gene matches: 2. Original methodology: By means of reference gene primer amplification, nucleated cell counts were estimated. TCRdb's copy holds only in-frame clones and misses some; the assay was immunoSEQ multiplex PCR. The D gene and trimming were derived from the DNA, and the V and J assignments and clone size from that table. The sample lists 130,000 to 150,000 clones; around 87% were seen once. Specimen: peripheral blood. The chain carries TRBV5-6 and TRBJ1-4, with 9 bases identical to TRBD1. This clonotype was sampled from a woman between 35 and 50 years old with acute or convalescent COVID-19. The CDR3 spells CASSGGQGNEKLFF. CDR3 DNA sequence: TGTGCCAGCAGCGGGGGACAGGGTAATGAAAAACTGTTTTTT. The variable domain in full, with the rest retrieved from reference TRBV5-6 and TRBJ1-4, is DAGVTQSPTHLIKTRGQQVTLRCSPKSGHDTVSWYQQALGQGPQFIFQYYEEEERQRGNFPDRFSGHQFPNYSSELNVNALLLGDSALYLCASSGGQGNEKLFFGSGTQLSVL.